These 20 T cell receptor beta chains were sequenced from one sample in a study of memory CD4+ T cells and cytomegalovirus serostatus. Profiling relied on immunoSEQ multiplex PCR, and the TCRdb table lists in-frame clones only, not all of them. Of tens of thousands of clones listed, 82% are singletons. The sort gate was single viable CD3+CD4+CD8-CD45RO+ cells for memory CD4+ T cells. Material: memory CD4+ T cells from blood. The receptors stem from an adult in good health and CMV-seronegative.

The rearrangement links TRBV6-6 to TRBJ1-1; D is perhaps TRBD1 (5 bases). Germline CDR1 reads MNHNY; CDR2 reads SVGAGI (reference sequence). The ends were cut back, 0 bases at V and 1 base at J, with 9 bases in the middle. The CDR3 runs to 15 residues. This chain's CDR3 is CASSYSLGGNTEAFF. CDR3 in DNA: TGTGCCAGCAGTTACTCGTTGGGGGGGAACACTGAAGCTTTCTTT.

This chain links TRBV5-6 with TRBJ1-2; 7 bases line up with TRBD1. The CDR3 is made up of 15 amino acids. Germline CDR1 SGHDT, CDR2 YYEEEE. The trim removed 5 bases at V and 4 bases at J, leaving 11 bases unmatched. The CDR3, as DNA: TGTGCCAGCAGTCGTCCCGACAGGGCAACCTATGGCTACACCTTC. Translating gives CASSRPDRATYGYTF.

The chain joins TRBV2 to TRBJ2-7; the D gene is possibly TRBD1 (6 bases). The germline gives CDR1 SNHLY, CDR2 FYNNEI. V was shortened by 7 bases and J by 0 bases, with 13 bases between the two germline ends. This CDR3 contains 14 residues. The chain's CDR3 is CASTLDRSSYEQYF. The CDR3 DNA follows: TGTGCCAGCACCCTGGACAGAAGCTCCTACGAGCAGTACTTC.

The chain couples TRBV11-1 to TRBJ2-7; D possibly corresponds to TRBD2 (5 bases). CDR1 and CDR2 from the germline V gene are SGHAT and FQDESV (reference sequence). The germline V and J ends were trimmed by 1 base and 3 bases, with 10 bases remaining between them. This CDR3 spans 14 amino acids. CDR3 in amino acids: CASSLGGKFYEQYF. DNA of the CDR3: TGTGCCAGCAGCTTAGGAGGGAAATTCTACGAGCAGTACTTC. Looking up the rest from reference TRBV11-1 and TRBJ2-7 gives the full variable domain: EAEVAQSPRYKITEKSQAVAFWCDPISGHATLYWYRQILGQGPELLVQFQDESVVDDSQLPKDRFSAERLKGVDSTLKIQPAELGDSAMYLCASSLGGKFYEQYFGPGTRLTVT.

This chain connects TRBV10-3 to TRBJ1-5, with 9 bases identical to TRBD1. Germline assignment: CDR1 ENHRY and CDR2 SYGVKD. The V gene end was trimmed by 4 bases and the J gene end by 4 bases; junction bases not matched to a gene: 2. The length of the CDR3 is 14 residues. CDR3 bases: TGTGCCATCAGTGTGACAGGGGGAAATCAGCCCCAGCATTTT. Translating gives CAISVTGGNQPQHF.

The V and J genes are TRBV30 and TRBJ1-1; tentatively, D is TRBD1 (6 bases). Looked up from germline, CDR1 is GTSNPN and CDR2 is SVGIG (reference sequence). The germline V and J ends were trimmed by 3 bases and 3 bases, with 11 bases remaining between them. The CDR3 covers 13 residues. CDR3 DNA sequence: TGTGCCTGGAGGAAACAGGGTGACACTGAAGCTTTCTTT. Its protein product is CAWRKQGDTEAFF.

A few counts support this clone. The rearrangement uses TRBV19 and TRBJ2-2; D is undetermined. The CDR3 runs 15 residues. Between the trimmed V and J ends, which lost 7 bases and 1 base, there was a span of 13 bases. Germline assignment: CDR1 LNHDA and CDR2 SQIVND (reference sequence). The CDR3 here is CASKGATVNTGELFF. The CDR3 DNA reads TGTGCCAGTAAAGGCGCCACAGTGAACACCGGGGAGCTGTTTTTT.

The chain has TRBV30 and TRBJ1-5; perhaps TRBD1 as D (5 bases). The germline V and J ends were trimmed by 2 bases and 6 bases, with 11 bases remaining between them. Germline loops: CDR1 GTSNPN, CDR2 SVGIG (reference sequence). The CDR3 is made up of 13 amino acids. The CDR3 coding sequence is TGTGCCTGGAGTCCAGGGTTGCGTCAGCCCCAGCATTTT. Translation: CAWSPGLRQPQHF.

The chain employs TRBV7-9 and TRBJ1-5; D unresolved. The germline V gene has CDR1 SEHNR and CDR2 FQNEAQ (reference sequence). Between the trimmed V and J ends, which lost 4 bases and 2 bases, there was a span of 6 bases. This CDR3 is built from 13 residues. CDR3 protein: CASSSEGNQPQHF. Written as DNA, the CDR3 is TGTGCCAGCAGCTCGGAGGGCAATCAGCCCCAGCATTTT.

The V call is TRBV30, the J call TRBJ2-1; D is possibly TRBD2 (6 bases). Deletions cut 2 bases from V and 2 bases from J, with 16 bases between. Looked up from germline, CDR1 is GTSNPN and CDR2 is SVGIG (reference sequence). This CDR3 is built from 16 residues. The CDR3 spells CAWSLGGAEAYNEQFF. CDR3 nucleotide sequence: TGTGCCTGGAGTCTGGGGGGAGCGGAGGCCTACAATGAGCAGTTCTTC.

V usage is TRBV30 and J usage is TRBJ1-6, with 8 bases lining up with TRBD1. Per the germline V gene, CDR1 is GTSNPN and CDR2 is SVGIG (reference sequence). V lost 4 bases and J lost 7; bases outside the gene matches: 6. The CDR3 consists of 14 residues. CDR3 in amino acids: CAWTGGSGNSPLHF. Here the CDR3 DNA reads TGTGCCTGGACAGGGGGCTCAGGGAATTCACCCCTCCACTTT.

The gene calls are TRBV27 and TRBJ1-4; unclear D gene. CDR3 length: 16 residues. The germline V and J ends were trimmed by 5 bases and 0 bases, with 13 bases remaining between them. Per germline, CDR1 MNHEY and CDR2 SMNVEV (reference sequence). The CDR3 region is CASSATSTATNEKLFF. CDR3 DNA: TGTGCCAGCAGTGCGACATCCACGGCAACTAATGAAAAACTGTTTTTT. The variable domain in full, with the rest retrieved from reference TRBV27 and TRBJ1-4, is EAQVTQNPRYLITVTGKKLTVTCSQNMNHEYMSWYRQDPGLGLRQIYYSMNVEVTDKGDVPEGYKVSRKEKRNFPLILESPSPNQTSLYFCASSATSTATNEKLFFGSGTQLSVL.

This chain connects TRBV19 to TRBJ2-7, with D perhaps matching TRBD2 (5 bases). V was trimmed by 4 bases and J by 3 bases, leaving 10 bases between them. The CDR3 consists of 13 residues. The V gene's germline CDR1 is LNHDA and CDR2 SQIVND (reference sequence). The DNA of the CDR3 is TGTGCCAGTAGTAGAGGGCCCAGCTACGAGCAGTACTTC. It is translated as CASSRGPSYEQYF.

A single count supports this clone. V gene TRBV19 combines with J gene TRBJ2-7; D possibly corresponds to TRBD1 (6 bases). The germline V and J ends were trimmed by 6 bases and 0 bases, with 12 bases remaining between them. The CDR3 totals 14 residues. The germline V gene encodes CDR1 LNHDA and CDR2 SQIVND (reference sequence). The CDR3 DNA reads TGTGCCAGTAGCCTCGACAGGTTCTCCTACGAGCAGTACTTC. Protein product: CASSLDRFSYEQYF.

The V gene is TRBV5-4, the J gene TRBJ2-1; D assignment may be TRBD1 or TRBD2 (6 bases each). V was trimmed by 0 bases and J by 6 bases, leaving 13 bases between them. CDR3 length: 15 amino acids. Germline V gene sequence: CDR1 SGHNT, CDR2 YYREEE (reference sequence). CDR3 loop: CASSLDPRGGNEQFF. The CDR3 coding sequence is TGTGCCAGCAGCTTGGACCCCAGGGGAGGCAATGAGCAGTTCTTC. Full variable domain (outside the CDR3, taken from reference TRBV5-4 and TRBJ2-1): ETGVTQSPTHLIKTRGQQVTLRCSSQSGHNTVSWYQQALGQGPQFIFQYYREEENGRGNFPPRFSGLQFPNYSSELNVNALELDDSALYLCASSLDPRGGNEQFFGPGTRLTVL.

The CDR3 DNA reads TGTGCCAGCTCACTCGCGCACCGGGACAGGGGCTACAATGAGCAGTTCTTC. As protein: CASSLAHRDRGYNEQFF. The chain recombines TRBV18 with TRBJ2-1, with 10 positions matching TRBD1. Germline V CDR1 and CDR2: KGHSH, LQKENI. The CDR3 runs 17 residues. J lost 3 bases, V lost 4 bases, and 9 bases had no gene match. Supplemented by reference TRBV18 and TRBJ2-1, the full variable domain reads NAGVMQNPRHLVRRRGQEARLRCSPMKGHSHVYWYRQLPEEGLKFMVYLQKENIIDESGMPKERFSAEFPKEGPSILRIQQVVRGDSAAYFCASSLAHRDRGYNEQFFGPGTRLTVL.

This sequence joins TRBV19 and TRBJ1-1; D is uncertain. V lost 5 bases and J lost 5, with 18 bases in between. The CDR3 is made up of 15 amino acids. Germline V gene data show CDR1 as LNHDA and CDR2 as SQIVND (reference sequence). CDR3 bases: TGTGCCAGTAGTCCCGGCCCGGGAAGAGGAACTGAAGCTTTCTTT. Protein: CASSPGPGRGTEAFF. Variable domain in full (rest from reference TRBV19 and TRBJ1-1): DGGITQSPKYLFRKEGQNVTLSCEQNLNHDAMYWYRQDPGQGLRLIYYSQIVNDFQKGDIAEGYSVSREKKESFPLTVTSAQKNPTAFYLCASSPGPGRGTEAFFGQGTRLTVV.

The chain couples TRBV21-1 to TRBJ2-1; the DNA was not used to check the table's D call, TRBD2. TRBV21-1 is a pseudogene segment. CDR3 length equals 15 residues. The CDR3 protein is CASSKAAAAYNEQFF. DNA for the CDR3: TGTGCCAGCAGCAAAGCGGCTGCGGCCTACAATGAGCAGTTCTTC.

The J gene is TRBJ1-1, the V gene TRBV7-2, with 8 bases aligning to TRBD1. The length of the CDR3 is 15 residues. V shed 5 bases, J shed 4 bases, and the junction held 9 bases outside the gene matches. Germline values: CDR1 SGHTA, CDR2 FQGNSA. The CDR3 bases are TGTGCCAGCAGCAGCCCGGACAGGGTGGCCACTGAAGCTTTCTTT. Residues: CASSSPDRVATEAFF.

The chain recombines TRBV11-3 with TRBJ2-1, with D unresolved. This CDR3 has 15 amino acids. V shed 6 bases and J shed 4 bases, with 16 bases lying between them. In germline, CDR1 is SGHNT, CDR2 YENEEA. The chain's CDR3 is CASSRTRAPYNEQFF. The CDR3 region has the DNA TGTGCCAGCAGTCGGACCCGGGCCCCTTACAATGAGCAGTTCTTC.